This record concerns one TCR beta chain sequence. This clonotype was seen only a few times. The specificity of this receptor is unknown. No clone much larger than this one lies a single base away; base qualities are absent. Receptor amplification or capture employed 5' RACE. TCRdb names Illumina HiSeq 2000 as the instrument used. A universal primer binding site was introduced by template switching, and a unique molecular identifier was present in the final cDNA, enabling accurate counting of TCR cDNA molecules. Specific primers in the conserved constant-segment region were used to synthesize first-strand cDNA for TCR alpha and beta chains. Each cDNA library was double barcoded, with a SMART-Mk sample barcode plus Illumina barcodes, to control for contamination. TruSeq adapter sequences, together with Illumina sample barcodes, were added in two successive PCR steps. The TCR alpha and beta cDNA libraries were sequenced on the Illumina HiSeq platform using custom primers. Under the source paper's analysis protocol: Raw reads were processed with MiGEC to extract unique molecular identifiers, and MiXCR was used to determine CDR3 positions. For each individual, recombination models were inferred using an EM algorithm with the repgenHMM and IGoR tools. The tcR package in R was used for shared clonotype analysis, with sharing normalized by the product of cloneset sizes. To study raw recombination free of thymic and clonal selection effects, out-of-frame nonproductive sequences were analyzed. Using fastp at Q25 and MiXCR, TCRdb reprocessed the public reads and kept productive beta chains. Every distinct CDR3 protein forms one entry, paired with its most common genes and DNA. The V and J calls shown here were made by TCRdb, not taken from the authors' results. This sample comprises around 1.7 million distinct CDR3 sequences, about 31% of them detected only once. About 0.27% of the sample goes to the ten largest clones.

The CDR3 numbers 14 residues from cysteine through phenylalanine. Here the CDR3 DNA is all that survives: 42 bases in frame from base 1. CDR1 is given as KGHDR and CDR2 as SFDVKD, both from the germline V gene. V lost 3 bases and J lost 5 bases; the stretch between them is 11 bases long. The sample is drawn from a study of identical twins (dated by TCRdb to about 2016). For the wider study: The study deep-sequenced TCR alpha and beta repertoires from monozygotic twins, unrelated adults of various ages and cord blood to test whether fetal clonotypes persist. To rule out contamination, replicate twin experiments were performed at different times with different library preparation protocols.

Paper-wide results and their limitations: Conclusions relied on cross-sectional statistical analysis, since the same donors could not be followed over many years. The excess sharing between twins in beta out-of-frame sequences was weaker because fewer shared sequences reduced the signal-to-noise ratio. Invariant T cells such as MAIT and iNKT could partly confound zero-insertion analyses, though diverse VJ usage argued against this for most clonotypes. Compared with coincidental sharing between unrelated individuals, an excess of low generation-probability sequences was observed among out-of-frame TCR alpha sequences shared between twins. Abundant cord blood beta clonotypes carried fewer insertions; young adult naive repertoires showed a weaker similar trend, while memory repertoires showed none. In monozygotic twins, recombination models systematically underestimated out-of-frame TCR alpha sharing, but the models matched the sharing seen between unrelated individuals.

Every donor in the study was a healthy Caucasian. The sequenced sample consisted of cord blood. The chain was built from TRBV24-1 and TRBJ2-3; TRBD1 might be the D gene, on 6 matching bases. This receptor was identified in a newborn girl in good health. The nucleotides read TGTGCCACCAGTGATACAGGGTCGGGAGATACGCAGTATTTT. The translation is CATSDTGSGDTQYF.